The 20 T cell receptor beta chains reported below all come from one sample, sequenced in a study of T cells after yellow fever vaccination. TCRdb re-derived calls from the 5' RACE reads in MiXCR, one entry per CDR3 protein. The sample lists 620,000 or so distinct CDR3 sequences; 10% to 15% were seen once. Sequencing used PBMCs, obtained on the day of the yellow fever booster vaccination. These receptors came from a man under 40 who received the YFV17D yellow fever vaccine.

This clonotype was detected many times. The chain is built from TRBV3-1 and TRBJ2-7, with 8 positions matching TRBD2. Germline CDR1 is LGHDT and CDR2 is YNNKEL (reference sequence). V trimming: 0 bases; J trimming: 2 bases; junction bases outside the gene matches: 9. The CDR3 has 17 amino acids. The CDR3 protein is CASSQESGGLLPYEQYF. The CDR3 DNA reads TGTGCCAGCAGCCAAGAGTCGGGGGGGCTCCTACCCTACGAGCAGTACTTC.

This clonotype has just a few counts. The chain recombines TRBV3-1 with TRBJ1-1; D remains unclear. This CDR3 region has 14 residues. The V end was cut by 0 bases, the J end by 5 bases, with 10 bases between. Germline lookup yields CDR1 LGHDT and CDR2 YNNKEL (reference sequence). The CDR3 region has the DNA TGTGCCAGCAGCCAAGAGCCGACTTTAACTGAAGCTTTCTTT. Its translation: CASSQEPTLTEAFF.

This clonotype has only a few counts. In nucleotides, the CDR3 is TGTGCCAGCAGCCGGGACAGGGAGTTGCTCTCTGGGGCCAACGTCCTGACTTTC. Encoded protein: CASSRDRELLSGANVLTF. This sequence joins TRBV4-2 and TRBJ2-6; 9 nucleotides agree with TRBD1. J lost 0 bases, V lost 4 bases, and 7 bases had no gene match. Germline loops: CDR1 LGHNA, CDR2 YNFKEQ. The CDR3 is 18 amino acids.

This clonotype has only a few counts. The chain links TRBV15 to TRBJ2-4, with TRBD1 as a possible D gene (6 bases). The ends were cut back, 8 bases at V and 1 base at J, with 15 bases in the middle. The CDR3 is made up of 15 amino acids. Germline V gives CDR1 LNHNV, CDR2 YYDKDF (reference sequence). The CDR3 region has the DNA TGTGCCACCCACACAGAAGGACAGGCCAAAAACATTCAGTACTTC. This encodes CATHTEGQAKNIQYF.

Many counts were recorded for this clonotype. The CDR3 spells CASRTSGSWETQYF. CDR3 bases: TGTGCCAGCAGGACTAGCGGGAGTTGGGAGACCCAGTACTTC. The chain joins TRBV12-3 or TRBV12-4 to TRBJ2-5, with 12 bases aligning to TRBD2. The CDR3 loop spans 14 amino acids. V was pared by 6 bases and J by 5 bases, with 4 bases of the junction left unmatched.

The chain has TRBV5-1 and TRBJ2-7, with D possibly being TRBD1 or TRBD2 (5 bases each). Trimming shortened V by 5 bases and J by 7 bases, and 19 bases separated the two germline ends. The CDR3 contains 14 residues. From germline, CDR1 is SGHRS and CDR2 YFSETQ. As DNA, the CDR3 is TGCGCCAGCAGACCCGGGACGGCGGACGGAGAGCAGTACTTC. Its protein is CASRPGTADGEQYF.

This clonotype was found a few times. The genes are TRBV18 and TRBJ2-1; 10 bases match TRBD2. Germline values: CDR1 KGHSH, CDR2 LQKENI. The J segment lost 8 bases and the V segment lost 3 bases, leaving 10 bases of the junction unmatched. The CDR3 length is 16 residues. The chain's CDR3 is CASSPLLAGDRDEQFF. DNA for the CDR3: TGTGCCAGCTCACCCCTGCTAGCGGGAGATCGGGATGAGCAGTTCTTC.

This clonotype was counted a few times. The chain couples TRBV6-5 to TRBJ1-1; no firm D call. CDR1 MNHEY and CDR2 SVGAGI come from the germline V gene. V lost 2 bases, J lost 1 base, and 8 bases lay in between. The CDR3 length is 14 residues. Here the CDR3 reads CASSYGDRNTEAFF. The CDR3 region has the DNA TGTGCCAGCAGTTACGGTGATCGGAACACTGAAGCTTTCTTT.

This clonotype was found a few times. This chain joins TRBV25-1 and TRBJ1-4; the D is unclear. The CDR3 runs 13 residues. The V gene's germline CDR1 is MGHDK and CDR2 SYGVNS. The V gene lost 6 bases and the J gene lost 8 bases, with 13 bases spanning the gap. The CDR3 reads CASSPQVREKLFF. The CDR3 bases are TGTGCCAGCAGCCCCCAGGTTAGGGAAAAACTGTTTTTT.

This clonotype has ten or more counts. The CDR3 nucleotides are TGTGCCAGCAGCCGTAGGTACGAGCAGTACTTC. Its translation is CASSRRYEQYF. The V and J genes are TRBV5-6 and TRBJ2-7; no firm D call. Between the trimmed V and J ends, which lost 4 bases and 4 bases, there was a span of 6 bases. The length of the CDR3 is 11 residues. The V gene's germline CDR1 is SGHDT and CDR2 YYEEEE. Filled out from reference TRBV5-6 and TRBJ2-7, the complete variable domain reads DAGVTQSPTHLIKTRGQQVTLRCSPKSGHDTVSWYQQALGQGPQFIFQYYEEEERQRGNFPDRFSGHQFPNYSSELNVNALLLGDSALYLCASSRRYEQYFGPGTRLTVT.

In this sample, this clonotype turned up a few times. CDR3 sequence reads: CSARDREYQPQHF. The CDR3 nucleotides are TGCAGTGCTAGAGACAGGGAGTATCAGCCCCAGCATTTT. This sequence joins TRBV20-1 and TRBJ1-5; D perhaps matches TRBD1 (5 bases). Trimming left V 0 bases short and J 5 bases short, with 8 bases between. In germline, CDR1 is DFQATT, CDR2 SNEGSKA (reference sequence). The CDR3 is made up of 13 amino acids.

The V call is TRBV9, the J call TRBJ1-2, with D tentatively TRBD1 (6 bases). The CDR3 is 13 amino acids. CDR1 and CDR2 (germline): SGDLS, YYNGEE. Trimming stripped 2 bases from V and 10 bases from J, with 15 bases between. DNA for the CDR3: TGTGCCAGCAGCGTTGCTGACAGGACCAACTACACCTTC. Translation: CASSVADRTNYTF.

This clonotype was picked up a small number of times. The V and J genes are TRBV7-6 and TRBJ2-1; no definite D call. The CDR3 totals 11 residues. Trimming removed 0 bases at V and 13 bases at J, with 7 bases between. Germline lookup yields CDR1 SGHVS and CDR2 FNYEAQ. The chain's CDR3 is CASSLAGPQFF. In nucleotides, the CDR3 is TGTGCCAGCAGCTTAGCGGGCCCACAGTTCTTC.

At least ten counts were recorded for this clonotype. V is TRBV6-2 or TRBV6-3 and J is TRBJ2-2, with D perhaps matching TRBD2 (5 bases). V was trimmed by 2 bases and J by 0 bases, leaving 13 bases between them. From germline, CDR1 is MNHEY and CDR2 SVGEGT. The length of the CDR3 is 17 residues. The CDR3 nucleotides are TGTGCCAGCAGTTACGATCGTAGCGACCCGAACACCGGGGAGCTGTTTTTT. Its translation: CASSYDRSDPNTGELFF.

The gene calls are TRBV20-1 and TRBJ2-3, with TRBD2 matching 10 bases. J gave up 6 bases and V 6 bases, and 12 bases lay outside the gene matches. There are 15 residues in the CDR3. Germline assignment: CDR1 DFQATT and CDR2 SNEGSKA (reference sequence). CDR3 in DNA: TGCAGTGCCGAAAAATCCAGCGGGAGGGCTGATACGCAGTATTTT. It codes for CSAEKSSGRADTQYF.

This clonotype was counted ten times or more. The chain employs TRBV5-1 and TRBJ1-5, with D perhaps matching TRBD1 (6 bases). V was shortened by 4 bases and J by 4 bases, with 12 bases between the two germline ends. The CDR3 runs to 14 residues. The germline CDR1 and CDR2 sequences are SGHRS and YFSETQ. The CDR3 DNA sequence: TGCGCCAGCAGCGAGGGGGGGGGTAATCAGCCCCAGCATTTT. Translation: CASSEGGGNQPQHF.

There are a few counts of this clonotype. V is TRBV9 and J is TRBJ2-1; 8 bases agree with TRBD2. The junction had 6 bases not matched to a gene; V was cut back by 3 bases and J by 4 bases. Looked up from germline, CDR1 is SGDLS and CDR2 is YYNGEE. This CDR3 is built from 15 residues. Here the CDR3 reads CASSASGSMYNEQFF. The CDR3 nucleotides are TGTGCCAGCAGCGCTAGCGGGTCTATGTACAATGAGCAGTTCTTC.

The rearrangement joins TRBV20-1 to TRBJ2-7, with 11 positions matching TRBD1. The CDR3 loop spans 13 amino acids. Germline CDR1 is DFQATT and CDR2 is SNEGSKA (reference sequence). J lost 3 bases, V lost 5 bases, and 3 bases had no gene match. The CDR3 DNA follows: TGCAGTGCTTCCGGGACAGGGGGCTACGAGCAGTACTTC. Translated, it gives CSASGTGGYEQYF.

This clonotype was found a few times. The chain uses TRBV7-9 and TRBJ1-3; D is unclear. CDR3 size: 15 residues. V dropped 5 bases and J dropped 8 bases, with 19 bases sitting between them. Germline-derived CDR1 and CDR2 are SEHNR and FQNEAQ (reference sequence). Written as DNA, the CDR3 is TGTGCCAGCAGCATAACCGGGATTTCTGGGGACACCATATATTTT. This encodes CASSITGISGDTIYF.

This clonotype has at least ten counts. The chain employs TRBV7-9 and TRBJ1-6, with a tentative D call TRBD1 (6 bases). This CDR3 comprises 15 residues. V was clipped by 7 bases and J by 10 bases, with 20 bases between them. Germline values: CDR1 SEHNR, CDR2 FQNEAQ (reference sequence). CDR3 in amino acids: CASTLGAGDLSPLHF. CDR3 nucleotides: TGTGCCAGCACCCTGGGGGCAGGGGATTTGTCACCCCTCCACTTT.